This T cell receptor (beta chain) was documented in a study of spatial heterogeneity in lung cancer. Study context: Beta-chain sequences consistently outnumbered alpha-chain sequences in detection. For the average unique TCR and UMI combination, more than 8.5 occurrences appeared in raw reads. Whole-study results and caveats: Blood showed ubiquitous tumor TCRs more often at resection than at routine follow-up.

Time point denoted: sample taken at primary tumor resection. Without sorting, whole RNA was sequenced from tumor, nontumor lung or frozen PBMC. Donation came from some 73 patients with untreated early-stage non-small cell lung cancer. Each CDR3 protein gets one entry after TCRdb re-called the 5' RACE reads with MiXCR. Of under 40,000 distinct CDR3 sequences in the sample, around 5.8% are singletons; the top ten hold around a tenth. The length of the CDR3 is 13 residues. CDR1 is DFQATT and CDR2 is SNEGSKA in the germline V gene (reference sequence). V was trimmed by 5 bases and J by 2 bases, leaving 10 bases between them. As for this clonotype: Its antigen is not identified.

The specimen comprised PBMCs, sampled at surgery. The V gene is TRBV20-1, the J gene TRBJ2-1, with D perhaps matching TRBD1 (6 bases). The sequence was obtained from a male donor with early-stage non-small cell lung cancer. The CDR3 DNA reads TGCAGTGCTGGGGGCCTTACCTACAATGAGCAGTTCTTC. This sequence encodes CSAGGLTYNEQFF.